The entry that follows covers one TCR beta chain sequence. The antigen remains unidentified. V was shortened by 3 bases and J by 0 bases, with 5 bases between the two germline ends. The germline gives CDR1 SQVTM, CDR2 ANQGSEA. The CDR3 is 13 amino acids. A second PCR, run for roughly 7 to 11 cycles, used a sample-barcoded 5' primer plus a J-beta primer mix. A single record per CDR3 protein comes from TCRdb applying MiXCR to the 5' RACE reads. Of roughly 830,000 distinct CDR3 sequences in the sample, 60% to 80% were seen once. This specimen belongs to a study of blood T cells in healthy people across ages. Points from the study as a whole: TCR beta diversity correlated strongly with naive T cell percentage.

The J gene is TRBJ2-2, the V gene TRBV29-1; D is ambiguous. This TCR was sampled from a man aged 25-45 years in good health. Sequenced input: blood. The CDR3 DNA is TGCAGCGTTGACGGATCGAACACCGGGGAGCTGTTTTTT. Protein sequence: CSVDGSNTGELFF.